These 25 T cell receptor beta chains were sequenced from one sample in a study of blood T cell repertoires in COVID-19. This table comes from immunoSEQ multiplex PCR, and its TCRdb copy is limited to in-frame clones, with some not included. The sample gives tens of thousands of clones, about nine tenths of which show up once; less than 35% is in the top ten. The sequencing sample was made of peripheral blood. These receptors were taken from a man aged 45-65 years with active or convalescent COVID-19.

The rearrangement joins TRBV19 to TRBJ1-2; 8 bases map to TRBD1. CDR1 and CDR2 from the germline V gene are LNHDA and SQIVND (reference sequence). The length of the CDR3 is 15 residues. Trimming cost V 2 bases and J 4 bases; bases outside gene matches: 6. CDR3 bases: TGTGCCAGTAGTATACAAGGACAGGGCGGCTATGGCTACACCTTC. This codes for CASSIQGQGGYGYTF.

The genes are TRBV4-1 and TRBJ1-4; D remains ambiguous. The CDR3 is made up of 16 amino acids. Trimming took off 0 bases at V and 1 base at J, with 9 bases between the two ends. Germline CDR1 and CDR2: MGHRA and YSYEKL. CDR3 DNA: TGCGCCAGCAGCCAAGATTACGGAGGAACTAATGAAAAACTGTTTTTT. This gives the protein CASSQDYGGTNEKLFF.

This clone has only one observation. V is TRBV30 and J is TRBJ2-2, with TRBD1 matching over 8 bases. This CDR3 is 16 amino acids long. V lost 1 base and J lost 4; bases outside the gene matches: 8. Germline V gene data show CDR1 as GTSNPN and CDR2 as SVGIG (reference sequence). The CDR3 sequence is CAWSADRGGSTGELFF. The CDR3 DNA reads TGTGCCTGGAGTGCCGACAGGGGCGGAAGCACCGGGGAGCTGTTTTTT.

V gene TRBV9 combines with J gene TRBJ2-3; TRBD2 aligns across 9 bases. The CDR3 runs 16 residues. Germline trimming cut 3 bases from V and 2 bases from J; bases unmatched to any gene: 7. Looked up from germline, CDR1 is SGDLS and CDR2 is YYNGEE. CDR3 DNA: TGTGCCAGCAGCGCCCGAGCGGGGGGACACACAGATACGCAGTATTTT. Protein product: CASSARAGGHTDTQYF.

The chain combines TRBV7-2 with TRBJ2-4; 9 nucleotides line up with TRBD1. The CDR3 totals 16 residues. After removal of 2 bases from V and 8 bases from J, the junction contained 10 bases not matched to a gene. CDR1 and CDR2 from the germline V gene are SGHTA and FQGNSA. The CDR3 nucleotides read TGTGCCAGCAGCTTATATTCCGGGACAGGGAGTGACATTCAGTACTTC. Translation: CASSLYSGTGSDIQYF.

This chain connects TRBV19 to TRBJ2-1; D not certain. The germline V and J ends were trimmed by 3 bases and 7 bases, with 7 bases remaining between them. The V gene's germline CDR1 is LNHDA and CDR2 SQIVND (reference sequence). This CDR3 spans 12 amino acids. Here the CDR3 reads CASSISFNEQFF. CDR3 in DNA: TGTGCCAGTAGTATCTCGTTTAATGAGCAGTTCTTC.

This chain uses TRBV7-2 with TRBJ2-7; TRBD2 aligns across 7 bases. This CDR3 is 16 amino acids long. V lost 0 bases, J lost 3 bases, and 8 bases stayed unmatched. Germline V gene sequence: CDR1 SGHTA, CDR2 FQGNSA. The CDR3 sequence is CASSLAGLAGRYEQYF. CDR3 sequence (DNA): TGTGCCAGCAGCTTAGCCGGCTTAGCGGGCCGCTACGAGCAGTACTTC.

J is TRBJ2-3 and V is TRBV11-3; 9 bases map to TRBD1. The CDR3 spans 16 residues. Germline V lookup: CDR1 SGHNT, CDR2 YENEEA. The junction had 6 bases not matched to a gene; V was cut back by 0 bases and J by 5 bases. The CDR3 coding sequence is TGTGCCAGCAGCTTAGACGCCAGGACAGGGGAAGATACGCAGTATTTT. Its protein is CASSLDARTGEDTQYF.

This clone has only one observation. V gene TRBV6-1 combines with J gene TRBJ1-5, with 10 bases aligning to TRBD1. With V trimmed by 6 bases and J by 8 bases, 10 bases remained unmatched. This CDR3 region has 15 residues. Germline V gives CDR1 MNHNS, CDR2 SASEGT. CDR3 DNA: TGTGCCAGCAGATCTCCGGGACAGGGGTCAAAGCCCCAGCATTTT. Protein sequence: CASRSPGQGSKPQHF.

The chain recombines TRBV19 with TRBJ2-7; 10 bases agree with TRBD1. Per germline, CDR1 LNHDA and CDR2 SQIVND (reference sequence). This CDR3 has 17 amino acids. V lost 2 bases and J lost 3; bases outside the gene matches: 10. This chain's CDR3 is CASSIRSGTGAFYEQYF. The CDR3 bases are TGTGCCAGTAGTATACGGTCCGGGACAGGGGCCTTCTACGAGCAGTACTTC.

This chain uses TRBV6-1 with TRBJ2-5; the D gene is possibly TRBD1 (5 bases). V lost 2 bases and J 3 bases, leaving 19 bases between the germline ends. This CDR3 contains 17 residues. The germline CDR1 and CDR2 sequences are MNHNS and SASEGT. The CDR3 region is CASSEYYRTGPKETQYF. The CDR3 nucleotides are TGTGCCAGCAGTGAATACTATCGAACAGGTCCCAAAGAGACCCAGTACTTC.

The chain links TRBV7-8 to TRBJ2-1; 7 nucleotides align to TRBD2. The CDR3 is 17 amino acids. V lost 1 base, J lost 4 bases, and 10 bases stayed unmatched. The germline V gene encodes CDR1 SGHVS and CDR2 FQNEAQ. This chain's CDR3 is CASSLVGTGTKYNEQFF. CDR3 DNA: TGTGCCAGCAGCTTAGTAGGCACCGGGACTAAGTACAATGAGCAGTTCTTC. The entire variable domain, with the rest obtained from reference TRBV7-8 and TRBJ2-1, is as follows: GAGVSQSPRYKVAKRGQDVALRCDPISGHVSLFWYQQALGQGPEFLTYFQNEAQLDKSGLPSDRFFAERPEGSVSTLKIQRTQQEDSAVYLCASSLVGTGTKYNEQFFGPGTRLTVL.

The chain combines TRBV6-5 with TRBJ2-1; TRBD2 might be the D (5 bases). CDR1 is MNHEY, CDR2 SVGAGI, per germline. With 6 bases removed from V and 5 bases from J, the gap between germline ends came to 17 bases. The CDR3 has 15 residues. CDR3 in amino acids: CASREAASRHNEQFF. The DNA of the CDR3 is TGTGCCAGCAGGGAGGCGGCTAGCCGGCACAATGAGCAGTTCTTC.

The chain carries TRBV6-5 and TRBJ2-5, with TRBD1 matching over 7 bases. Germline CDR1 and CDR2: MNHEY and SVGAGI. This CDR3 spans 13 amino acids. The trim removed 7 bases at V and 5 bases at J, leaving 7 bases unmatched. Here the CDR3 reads CASILDRVETQYF. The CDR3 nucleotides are TGTGCCAGCATCCTTGACAGGGTCGAGACCCAGTACTTC.

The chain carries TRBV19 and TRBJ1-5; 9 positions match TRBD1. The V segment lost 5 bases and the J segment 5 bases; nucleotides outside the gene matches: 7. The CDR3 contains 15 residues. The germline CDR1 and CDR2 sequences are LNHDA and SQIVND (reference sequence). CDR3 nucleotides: TGTGCCAGTAGTCCCGGGACAGGGCCGTATCAGCCCCAGCATTTT. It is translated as CASSPGTGPYQPQHF.

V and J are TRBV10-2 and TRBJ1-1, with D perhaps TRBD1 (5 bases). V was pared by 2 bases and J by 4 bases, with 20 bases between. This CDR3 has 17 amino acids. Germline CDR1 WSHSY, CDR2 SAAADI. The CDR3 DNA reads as TGCGCCAGCAGTGAGACCAGTAGGGGTAGGGGAAGCACTGAAGCTTTCTTT. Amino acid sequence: CASSETSRGRGSTEAFF.

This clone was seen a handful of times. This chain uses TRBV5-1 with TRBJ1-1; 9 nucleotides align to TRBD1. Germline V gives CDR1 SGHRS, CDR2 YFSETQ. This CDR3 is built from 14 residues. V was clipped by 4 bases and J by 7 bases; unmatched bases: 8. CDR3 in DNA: TGCGCCAGCAGCACGGGGACAGGGCCCCATGAAGCTTTCTTT. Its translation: CASSTGTGPHEAFF.

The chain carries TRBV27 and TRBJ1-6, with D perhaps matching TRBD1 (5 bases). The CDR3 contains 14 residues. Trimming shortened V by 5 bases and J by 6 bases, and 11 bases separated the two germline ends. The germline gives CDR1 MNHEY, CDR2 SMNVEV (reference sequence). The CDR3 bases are TGTGCCAGCAGTCTCCGGGGGACTAATTCACCCCTCCACTTT. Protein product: CASSLRGTNSPLHF.

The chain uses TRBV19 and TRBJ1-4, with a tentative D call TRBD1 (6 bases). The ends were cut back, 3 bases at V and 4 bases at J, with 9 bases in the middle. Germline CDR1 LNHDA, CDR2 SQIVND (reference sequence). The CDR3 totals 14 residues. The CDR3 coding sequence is TGTGCCAGTAGTATGACAGGCCTTAATGAAAAACTGTTTTTT. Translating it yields CASSMTGLNEKLFF.

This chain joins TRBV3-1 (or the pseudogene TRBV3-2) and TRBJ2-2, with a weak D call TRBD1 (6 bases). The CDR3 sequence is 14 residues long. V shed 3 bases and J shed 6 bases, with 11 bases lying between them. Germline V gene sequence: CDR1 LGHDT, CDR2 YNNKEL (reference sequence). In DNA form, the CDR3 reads TGTGCCAGCAGCCAGCCCGACAGGTCCGGGGAGCTGTTTTTT. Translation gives CASSQPDRSGELFF.

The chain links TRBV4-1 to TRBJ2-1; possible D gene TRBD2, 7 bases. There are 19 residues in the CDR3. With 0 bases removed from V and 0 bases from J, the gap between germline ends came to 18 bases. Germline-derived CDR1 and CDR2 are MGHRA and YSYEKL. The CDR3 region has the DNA TGCGCCAGCAGCCAAGATAAGTTCGGGGGGCTCCTCTCCTACAATGAGCAGTTCTTC. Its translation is CASSQDKFGGLLSYNEQFF.

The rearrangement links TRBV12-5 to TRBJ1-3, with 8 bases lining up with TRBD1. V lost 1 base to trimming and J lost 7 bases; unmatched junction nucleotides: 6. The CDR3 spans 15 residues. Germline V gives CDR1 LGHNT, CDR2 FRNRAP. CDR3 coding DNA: TGTGCTAGTGGTTTGGGGACAGGGTCCGTCAACACCATATATTTT. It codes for CASGLGTGSVNTIYF.

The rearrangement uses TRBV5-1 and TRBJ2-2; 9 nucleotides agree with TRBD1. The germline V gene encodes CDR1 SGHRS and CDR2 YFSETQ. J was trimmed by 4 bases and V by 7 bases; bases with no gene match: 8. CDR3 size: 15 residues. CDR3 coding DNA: TGCGCCAGCCAACTTTCACAGGGGGCCACCGGGGAGCTGTTTTTT. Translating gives CASQLSQGATGELFF.

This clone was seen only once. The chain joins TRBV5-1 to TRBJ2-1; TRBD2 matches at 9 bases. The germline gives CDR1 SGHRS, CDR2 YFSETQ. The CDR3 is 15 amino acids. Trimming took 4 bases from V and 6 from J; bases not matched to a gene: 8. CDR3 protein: CASSPREAGGNEQFF. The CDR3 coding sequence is TGCGCCAGCAGCCCCCGGGAAGCGGGAGGCAATGAGCAGTTCTTC.

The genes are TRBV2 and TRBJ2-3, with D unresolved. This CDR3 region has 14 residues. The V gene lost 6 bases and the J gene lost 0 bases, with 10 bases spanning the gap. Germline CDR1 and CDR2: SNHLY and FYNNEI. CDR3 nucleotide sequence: TGTGCCAGCAGGCTATTTGGTAGCACAGATACGCAGTATTTT. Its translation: CASRLFGSTDTQYF.